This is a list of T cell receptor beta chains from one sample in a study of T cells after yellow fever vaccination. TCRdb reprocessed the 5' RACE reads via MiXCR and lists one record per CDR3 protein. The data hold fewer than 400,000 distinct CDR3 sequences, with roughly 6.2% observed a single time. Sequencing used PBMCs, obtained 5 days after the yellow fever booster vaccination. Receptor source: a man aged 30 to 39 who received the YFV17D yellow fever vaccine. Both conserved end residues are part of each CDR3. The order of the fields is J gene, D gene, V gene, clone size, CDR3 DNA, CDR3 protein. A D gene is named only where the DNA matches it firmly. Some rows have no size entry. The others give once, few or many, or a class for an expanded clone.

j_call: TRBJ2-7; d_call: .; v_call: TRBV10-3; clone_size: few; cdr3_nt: TGTGCCATCAGTGAGACTAGGGTCCCCTACGAGCAGTACTTC; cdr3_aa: CAISETRVPYEQYF
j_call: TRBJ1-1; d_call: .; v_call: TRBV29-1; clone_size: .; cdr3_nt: TGCAGCGTCGTACAGGTGATTGGCACTGAAGCTTTCTTT; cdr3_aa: CSVVQVIGTEAFF
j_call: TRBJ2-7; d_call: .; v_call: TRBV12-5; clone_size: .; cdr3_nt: TGTGCTAGTGGTTTGGAGGGTAGCGAGCAGTACTTC; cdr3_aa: CASGLEGSEQYF
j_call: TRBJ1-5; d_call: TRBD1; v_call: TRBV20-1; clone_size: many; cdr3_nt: TGCAGCGCTGGACAGGGCGACCAGCCCCAGCATTTT; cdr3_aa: CSAGQGDQPQHF
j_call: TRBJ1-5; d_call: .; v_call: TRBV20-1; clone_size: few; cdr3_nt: TGCAGTGCTATTGACAGCTCCAGTCAGCCCCAGCATTTT; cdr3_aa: CSAIDSSSQPQHF
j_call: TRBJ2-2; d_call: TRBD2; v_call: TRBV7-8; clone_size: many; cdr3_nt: TGTGCCAGCAGCCCCGGGACTAGCGGAGCCGGGGAGCTGTTTTTT; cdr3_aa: CASSPGTSGAGELFF
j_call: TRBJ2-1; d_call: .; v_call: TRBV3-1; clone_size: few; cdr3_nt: TGTGCCAGCAGCCTGCTGGGGGGAGGTGGGTACAATGAGCAGTTCTTC; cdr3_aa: CASSLLGGGGYNEQFF
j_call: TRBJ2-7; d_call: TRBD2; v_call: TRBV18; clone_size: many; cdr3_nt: TGTGCCAGCTCACGGACTAGCGACTCCTACGAGCAGTACTTC; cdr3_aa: CASSRTSDSYEQYF
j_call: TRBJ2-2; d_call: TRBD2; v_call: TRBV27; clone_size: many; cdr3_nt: TGTGCCAGCAGTTCCCGAGGAGGGGGACTAGCGGGTTTCGGCACCGGGGAGCTGTTTTTT; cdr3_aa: CASSSRGGGLAGFGTGELFF
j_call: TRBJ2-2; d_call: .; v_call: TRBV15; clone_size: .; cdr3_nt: TGTGCCACCAGCAGAGACCCGAAGGGAGGGGAGCTGTTTTTT; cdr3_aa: CATSRDPKGGELFF
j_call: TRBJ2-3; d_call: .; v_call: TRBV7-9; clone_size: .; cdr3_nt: TGTGCCAGCAGCTTAGCGGGGCGACTCCTCCCGGATACGCAGTATTTT; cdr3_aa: CASSLAGRLLPDTQYF
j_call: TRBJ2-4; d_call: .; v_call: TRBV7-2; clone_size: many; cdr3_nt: TGTGCCAGCAGCTTAGCCCAAAACATTCAGTACTTC; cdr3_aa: CASSLAQNIQYF
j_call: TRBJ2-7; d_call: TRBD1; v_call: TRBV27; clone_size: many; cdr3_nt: TGTGCCAGCAGTTTGGGACAGGCTCAGTACGAGCAGTACTTC; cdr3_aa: CASSLGQAQYEQYF
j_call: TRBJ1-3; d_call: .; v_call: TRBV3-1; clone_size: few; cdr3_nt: TGTGCCAGCAGCCAAGTCCTAACAGGGGGAAACACCATATATTTT; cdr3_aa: CASSQVLTGGNTIYF
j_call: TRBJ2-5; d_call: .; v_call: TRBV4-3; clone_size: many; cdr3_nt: TGCGCCAGCAGCCAACAAACAGAAGAGACCCAGTACTTC; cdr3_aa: CASSQQTEETQYF
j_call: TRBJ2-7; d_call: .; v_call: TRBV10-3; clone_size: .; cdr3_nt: TGTGCCATCAGTGGTTGGTTGGAGGGGGCTTACGAGCAGTACTTC; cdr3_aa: CAISGWLEGAYEQYF
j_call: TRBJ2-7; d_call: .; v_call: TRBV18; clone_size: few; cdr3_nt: TGTGCCAGCTCACCTCTGGCTAGCAGAAATTACGAGCAGTACTTC; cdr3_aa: CASSPLASRNYEQYF
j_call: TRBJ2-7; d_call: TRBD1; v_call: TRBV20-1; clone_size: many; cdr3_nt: TGCAGTGCTGTACCAGGGGGCTCCTTCGGTTCCGAGCAGTACTTC; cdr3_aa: CSAVPGGSFGSEQYF
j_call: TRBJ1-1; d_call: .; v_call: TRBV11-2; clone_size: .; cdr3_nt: TGTGCCAGCAGCTCTCCCCGGCGGGGTAGGGCTGAAGCTTTCTTT; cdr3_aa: CASSSPRRGRAEAFF
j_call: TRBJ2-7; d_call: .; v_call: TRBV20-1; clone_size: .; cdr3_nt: TGCAGTGCTAGGGGTTCTTTCGGGGTGGACATATCGACCTACGAGCAGTACTTC; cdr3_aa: CSARGSFGVDISTYEQYF
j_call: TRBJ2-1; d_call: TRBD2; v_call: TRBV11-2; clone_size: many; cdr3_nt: TGTGCCAGCAGCTTAGCCCGGACTAGCTTCAATGAGCAGTTCTTC; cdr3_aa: CASSLARTSFNEQFF
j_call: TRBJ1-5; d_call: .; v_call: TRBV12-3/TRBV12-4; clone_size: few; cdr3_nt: TGTGCCAGCAGTTTGGGGGGAGCCCAGCATTTT; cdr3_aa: CASSLGGAQHF
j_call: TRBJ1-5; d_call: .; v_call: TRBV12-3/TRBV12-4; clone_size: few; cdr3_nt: TGTGCCAGCAGTTTACAGGGTCAAAGGGGACAGCCCCAGCATTTT; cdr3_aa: CASSLQGQRGQPQHF
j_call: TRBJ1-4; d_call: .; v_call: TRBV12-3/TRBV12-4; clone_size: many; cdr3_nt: TGTGCCAGCAGAAAACAGACCAGCAGCGAAAAACTGTTTTTT; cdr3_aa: CASRKQTSSEKLFF
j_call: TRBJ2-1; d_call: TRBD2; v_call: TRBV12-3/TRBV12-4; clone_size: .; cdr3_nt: TGTGCCAGCAGTCCCGGGACTAGAAGTGCCAATGAGCAGTTCTTC; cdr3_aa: CASSPGTRSANEQFF
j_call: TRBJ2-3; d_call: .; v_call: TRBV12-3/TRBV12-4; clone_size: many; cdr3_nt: TGTGCCAGCAGCATCGGAGCAGATACGCAGTATTTT; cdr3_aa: CASSIGADTQYF